This T cell receptor beta chain was sequenced during a study of kidney transplant recipient with SARS-CoV-2 infection. One entry per CDR3 protein, called by TCRdb with MiXCR from the reads. Found here are 200,000 to 300,000 distinct CDR3 sequences, about 28% of them singletons; the top ten hold roughly 7%. This clonotype came up many times. Germline CDR1 SNHLY, CDR2 FYNNEI. The CDR3 is 14 amino acids. V was trimmed by 4 bases and J by 3 bases, leaving 11 bases between them. Sequencing was performed on a blood sample, taken at baseline and between days 110 and 120 from a kidney transplant recipient. The rearrangement links TRBV2 to TRBJ2-3; D gene uncertain. The receptor's source is a male patient between 25 and 39 years old who had COVID-19 and was a kidney transplant recipient. Some T cells may be provided by the graft donor. The CDR3 reads CASSGAVRTDTQYF. The CDR3 nucleotides are TGTGCCAGCAGTGGGGCGGTTAGAACAGATACGCAGTATTTT.